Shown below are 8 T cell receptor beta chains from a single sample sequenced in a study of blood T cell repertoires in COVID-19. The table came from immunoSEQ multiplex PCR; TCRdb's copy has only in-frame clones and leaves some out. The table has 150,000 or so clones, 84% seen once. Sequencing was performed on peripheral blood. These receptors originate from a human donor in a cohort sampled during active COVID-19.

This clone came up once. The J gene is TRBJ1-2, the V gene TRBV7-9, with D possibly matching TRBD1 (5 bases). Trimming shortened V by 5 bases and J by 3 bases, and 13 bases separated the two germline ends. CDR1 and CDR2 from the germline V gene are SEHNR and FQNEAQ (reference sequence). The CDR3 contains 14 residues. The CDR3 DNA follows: TGTGCCAGCAGCGCCTGGGGACTTTACTATGGCTACACCTTC. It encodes CASSAWGLYYGYTF.

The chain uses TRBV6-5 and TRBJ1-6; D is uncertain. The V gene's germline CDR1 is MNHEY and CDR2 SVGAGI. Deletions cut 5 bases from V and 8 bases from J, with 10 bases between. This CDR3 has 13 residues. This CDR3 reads CASSSTRDSPLHF. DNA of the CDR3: TGTGCCAGCAGTAGCACTCGGGATTCACCCCTCCACTTT.

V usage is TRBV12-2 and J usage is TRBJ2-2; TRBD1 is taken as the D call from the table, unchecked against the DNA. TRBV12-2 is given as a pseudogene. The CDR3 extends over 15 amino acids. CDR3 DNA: TGTGCAAGTCGCCTGGGACAGAAGAATCCCGGGGAGCTGTTTTTT. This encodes CASRLGQKNPGELFF.

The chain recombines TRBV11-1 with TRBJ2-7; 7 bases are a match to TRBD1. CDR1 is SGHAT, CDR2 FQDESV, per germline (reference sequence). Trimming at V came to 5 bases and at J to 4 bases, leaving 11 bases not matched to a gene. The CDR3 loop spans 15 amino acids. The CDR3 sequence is CASSQTGSGPYEQYF. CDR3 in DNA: TGTGCCAGCAGCCAGACAGGGTCGGGGCCGTACGAGCAGTACTTC.

The CDR3: CASSKETPGPGQGGCADTQYF. In DNA, the CDR3 is TGTGCCAGCAGCAAAGAAACCCCTGGCCCGGGACAGGGAGGCTGTGCAGATACGCAGTATTTT. The rearrangement uses TRBV21-1 and TRBJ2-3; the table assigns TRBD1, which was not confirmed against the DNA. TRBV21-1 represents a pseudogene. The CDR3 has 21 amino acids.

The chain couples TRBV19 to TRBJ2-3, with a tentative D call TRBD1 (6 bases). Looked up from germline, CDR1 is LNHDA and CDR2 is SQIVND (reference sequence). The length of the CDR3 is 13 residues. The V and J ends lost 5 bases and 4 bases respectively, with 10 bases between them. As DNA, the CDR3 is TGTGCCAGTAGTGTACAGGGTGCAGATACGCAGTATTTT. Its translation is CASSVQGADTQYF.

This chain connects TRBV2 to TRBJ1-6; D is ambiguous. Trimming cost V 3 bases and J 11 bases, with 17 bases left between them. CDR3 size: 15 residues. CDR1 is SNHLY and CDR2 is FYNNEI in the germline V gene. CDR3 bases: TGTGCCAGCAGTGAGATGGAGCGCCCAACGACACCCCTCCACTTT. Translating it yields CASSEMERPTTPLHF.

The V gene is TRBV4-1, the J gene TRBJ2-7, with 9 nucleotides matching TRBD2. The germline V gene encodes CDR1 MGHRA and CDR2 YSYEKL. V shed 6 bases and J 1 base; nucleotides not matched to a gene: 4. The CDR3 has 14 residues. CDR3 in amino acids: CASRGSGGSYEQYF. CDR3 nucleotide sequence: TGCGCCAGCAGGGGGAGCGGGGGGTCCTACGAGCAGTACTTC.